This T cell receptor beta chain was profiled in a study of T cells in Graves' hyperthyroidism and ophthalmopathy (dated by TCRdb to the late 2010s). About the investigation overall: Peripheral blood was sampled at the time of initial diagnosis, prior to any treatment. The approximately 97 discovery patients were randomly divided into training and test sets at a 7:3 ratio. An independent validation cohort of around 19 hyperthyroidism patients and about 16 patients who later progressed to ophthalmopathy tested prospective prediction of ophthalmopathy. TCR V-J signatures able to tell the groups apart were searched for in a discovery cohort of 100 patients, of whom over 40 had Graves' ophthalmopathy and 57 had stable Graves' hyperthyroidism. After blood sampling, hyperthyroidism patients were treated with methimazole at a starting dose of 30 mg daily, and ophthalmopathy patients were treated with high-dose intravenous methylprednisolone. Thyroid tissue and blood T-cell repertoires from several Graves' hyperthyroidism patients were also compared in the study. The paper describes TCR Vbeta CDR3 sequencing of 140 or so peripheral blood samples, made up of roughly 40 ophthalmopathy patients, over 70 hyperthyroidism patients and some 17 progressor patients. What the study reported, not specific to this receptor: A model built on a 13 V-J signature distinguished ophthalmopathy from stable hyperthyroidism, reaching roughly 88% sensitivity and about 81% specificity in cross-validation and 80%/75% in testing. In validation, progression to ophthalmopathy was predicted by the model with 55% to 71% sensitivity and 72% to 85% specificity, a median of roughly six months before onset. Most expanded thyroid clonotypes (frequency above 0.001) were also detected in blood, suggesting blood repertoires may reflect thyroid immune responses. Sample size was not statistically predetermined, and blinding of investigators to group allocation was not performed.

Ophthalmopathy patients had moderately to severely active disease, Clinical Activity Score of at least 3, NOSPECS grade of at least 4, and duration under 3 months. Patients with uncontrolled infections, other autoimmune diseases, pregnancy or lactation were excluded. Diagnoses were established on the basis of clinical symptoms, serum thyroxine and TRAb, thyroid ultrasound, and orbital computed tomography. PBMCs were separated from approximately 9.9 ml of fresh peripheral blood using Ficoll-Paque density gradient centrifugation. Total RNA was extracted with Trizol reagent, and quality was checked on an Agilent 2100 Bioanalyzer. TCR beta CDR3 regions were amplified from RNA transcripts. A first-round RT-PCR of the TCR CDR3 used the HTBI primer set with the Qiagen OneStep RT-PCR kit. Libraries were constructed in a second round of multiplex PCR, after which size selection and purification were carried out. Libraries were sequenced paired-end with 100 bp reads on an Illumina HiSeq2000. Per the authors' processing: Raw data were processed with SOAPnuke, discarding reads with adapters, uncalled bases, mean Phred below 15, or no exact constant-primer or identifier match. COPE v1.2.5 was used to merge high-quality paired reads, and clonotypes were defined as unique nucleotide sequences. MiTCR v1.1 was used to align clonotypes to the IMGT TRBV, TRBD and TRBJ reference segments. Only V-J combinations with frequency above 0.0001, covering 99.2% of repertoires, were analysed. A TCS score was defined as the ratio between F50 (clonal expansion) and ExV (chaos), using BLOSUM62-based TCRdist between CDR3 peptides within each V-J. Welch's t-statistics and random forest reduced several hundred V-J features to about 13, which were used in a naive Bayes classifier (R e1071). In-frame beta chains were kept once TCRdb had trimmed the public reads at Q25 with fastp and called clones with MiXCR. Rows matching on CDR3 protein sequence are summarized as one entry with the most common DNA and genes. None of the V and J calls come from the authors' own analysis; TCRdb made them. The sample table records some 580,000 distinct CDR3 sequences; around 15% of these occur just once. Roughly 3.5% of the sample lies in the top ten.

V lost 8 bases and J lost 1 base; the stretch between them is 11 bases long. The CDR3 numbers 13 residues from cysteine through phenylalanine. The sequence is cut down to CDR3 DNA, 39 bases in frame from base 1. CDR1 and CDR2 (SNHLY, FYNNEI) derive from the germline V gene. This clonotype has a count of ten or more. Its antigen is currently not known. The sample holds no much larger clone one base away, and base qualities are not on file. The specimen sequenced was blood. The receptor was isolated from a woman aged 40 to 50 with Graves' ophthalmopathy. The sequence links TRBV2 to TRBJ2-5; the D gene cannot be resolved reliably. In nucleotides, the sequence is TGTGCCAGCGGATTACAGACCCAAGAGACCCAGTACTTC. Its amino acids are CASGLQTQETQYF.